Shown below are 24 T cell receptor beta chains from a single sample sequenced in a study of identical twins. TCRdb itself ran the 5' RACE reads through MiXCR, one entry per CDR3 protein. This table holds roughly 630,000 distinct CDR3 sequences, about 7.1% found once. The same sample was also studied in work on yellow fever vaccine responses in identical twins.

The specimen sequenced was PBMCs. The receptors stem from a woman between 18 and 29 years old in good health.

This clonotype was counted between two and nine times. The chain is built from TRBV15 and TRBJ2-1, with 11 bases matching TRBD2. Germline V gives CDR1 LNHNV, CDR2 YYDKDF (reference sequence). The CDR3 consists of 16 residues. The J segment lost 15 bases and the V segment lost 0 bases, leaving 13 bases of the junction unmatched. The CDR3: CATSRDRRLAGNVLFF. The CDR3 nucleotides are TGTGCCACCAGCAGAGATAGGAGACTAGCGGGAAATGTCCTGTTCTTC.

The rearrangement joins TRBV6-2 or TRBV6-3 to TRBJ2-7; 10 nucleotides agree with TRBD2. Germline trimming cut 5 bases from V and 9 bases from J; bases unmatched to any gene: 4. The V gene's germline CDR1 is MNHEY and CDR2 SVGEGT. The CDR3 consists of 12 residues. The CDR3 DNA follows: TGTGCCAGCAGTCCCAGCGGGAGGGTGCAGTACTTC. Translating gives CASSPSGRVQYF.

V gene TRBV29-1 combines with J gene TRBJ2-7, with D unresolved. V was cut by 2 bases and J by 4 bases, with 9 bases left in between. This CDR3 is 12 amino acids long. Germline-derived CDR1 and CDR2 are SQVTM and ANQGSEA. The CDR3 nucleotides are TGCAGCGTTGAACTTGGAAGGTACGAGCAGTACTTC. Protein product: CSVELGRYEQYF.

The rearrangement links TRBV5-1 to TRBJ1-1, with D hard to call. Germline lookup yields CDR1 SGHRS and CDR2 YFSETQ. Trimming pared 2 bases from V and 2 bases from J, leaving 13 bases between. The CDR3 runs 15 residues. The CDR3 DNA is TGCGCCAGCAGCTTATCCAGGATTGGAAACACTGAAGCTTTCTTT. Translating gives CASSLSRIGNTEAFF.

This clonotype was recorded once. The chain links TRBV27 to TRBJ2-7; 8 nucleotides agree with TRBD2. The CDR3 extends over 14 amino acids. The J segment lost 6 bases and the V segment lost 3 bases, leaving 7 bases of the junction unmatched. Germline CDR1 reads MNHEY; CDR2 reads SMNVEV (reference sequence). CDR3 coding DNA: TGTGCCAGCAGTTTGACGGCGGGAGGACCCGAGCAGTACTTC. Translation: CASSLTAGGPEQYF.

This clonotype was recorded many times. This rearrangement joins TRBV7-9 to TRBJ2-1, with TRBD2 identical over 8 bases. CDR1 SEHNR and CDR2 FQNEAQ come from the germline V gene (reference sequence). This CDR3 has 15 amino acids. V shed 1 base, J shed 2 bases, and the junction held 1 base outside the gene matches. In nucleotides, the CDR3 is TGTGCCAGCAGCTTAGTACTAGCGGCCTACAATGAGCAGTTCTTC. Encoded protein: CASSLVLAAYNEQFF.

The CDR3 DNA is TGTGCCAGCAGTTACTACGGGGGGGCCAAAACCGGGGAGCTGTTTTTT. Translating it yields CASSYYGGAKTGELFF. The J gene is TRBJ2-2, the V gene TRBV6-5; 8 nucleotides agree with TRBD2. Trimming removed 1 base from V and 5 bases from J; junction bases left unmatched: 6. CDR3 length equals 16 residues. Looked up from germline, CDR1 is MNHEY and CDR2 is SVGAGI.

This clonotype showed up just a few times. The rearrangement joins TRBV9 to TRBJ2-3; 10 bases line up with TRBD2. The V and J ends lost 2 bases and 3 bases, in that order; junction bases with no gene match: 6. The germline V gene has CDR1 SGDLS and CDR2 YYNGEE. The CDR3 runs to 16 residues. The CDR3 coding sequence is TGTGCCAGCAGCGTGCCTTTAGCGGGAGGTACAGATACGCAGTATTTT. This encodes CASSVPLAGGTDTQYF.

V is TRBV6-2 or TRBV6-3 and J is TRBJ2-7; TRBD1 matches 9 bases. CDR3 size: 12 residues. Germline values: CDR1 MNHEY, CDR2 SVGEGT. The V and J ends lost 10 bases and 6 bases, in that order; junction bases with no gene match: 7. The DNA for the CDR3 is TGTGCCACACAGGGGGCGGTAGGCGAGCAGTACTTC. Its protein is CATQGAVGEQYF.

This clonotype appeared many times. This rearrangement joins TRBV20-1 to TRBJ2-1; D is unclear. The germline V gene has CDR1 DFQATT and CDR2 SNEGSKA (reference sequence). V shed 5 bases and J shed 0 bases, with 5 bases lying between them. The CDR3 sequence is 12 residues long. DNA for the CDR3: TGCAGTGCTCAGAGCTCCTACAATGAGCAGTTCTTC. This encodes CSAQSSYNEQFF.

This sequence joins TRBV5-1 and TRBJ2-1; 8 nucleotides match TRBD1. Germline V gene data show CDR1 as SGHRS and CDR2 as YFSETQ. The V and J ends lost 0 bases and 9 bases, in that order; junction bases with no gene match: 11. This CDR3 spans 16 amino acids. CDR3 nucleotide sequence: TGCGCCAGCAGCTTGGCCGGGACAGGTGGTGGCGGTGAGCAGTTCTTC. Protein sequence: CASSLAGTGGGGEQFF.

This clonotype was seen a handful of times. The chain uses TRBV7-9 and TRBJ1-1; the D is unclear. Trimming removed 5 bases at V and 1 base at J, with 14 bases between. Germline CDR1 reads SEHNR; CDR2 reads FQNEAQ (reference sequence). This CDR3 comprises 15 residues. The CDR3 sequence: CASSPRVLANTEAFF. The CDR3 DNA is TGTGCCAGCAGCCCCCGGGTGTTGGCGAACACTGAAGCTTTCTTT.

V is TRBV6-5 and J is TRBJ2-1; a possible D gene is TRBD1 (5 bases). Per germline, CDR1 MNHEY and CDR2 SVGAGI. CDR3 length: 16 amino acids. Trimming removed 2 bases at V and 1 base at J, with 12 bases between. The CDR3 region is CASSYEFGASYNEQFF. Here the CDR3 DNA reads TGTGCCAGCAGTTACGAGTTTGGGGCTTCCTACAATGAGCAGTTCTTC.

This clonotype was seen at least ten times. The chain uses TRBV4-2 and TRBJ2-7; TRBD1 aligns across 7 bases. This CDR3 comprises 16 residues. Germline CDR1 LGHNA, CDR2 YNFKEQ. Germline trimming cut 0 bases from V and 3 bases from J; bases unmatched to any gene: 8. CDR3 protein: CASSQEQGFRYYEQYF. The DNA of the CDR3 is TGTGCCAGCAGCCAAGAACAGGGGTTTCGCTACTACGAGCAGTACTTC.

This chain uses TRBV4-1 with TRBJ1-2; a possible D gene is TRBD1 (5 bases). V lost 5 bases to trimming and J lost 8 bases, with 21 bases between them. This CDR3 comprises 15 residues. The germline CDR1 and CDR2 sequences are MGHRA and YSYEKL. CDR3 region: CASSASPEAGEGYTF. CDR3 nucleotide sequence: TGCGCCAGCAGCGCAAGCCCTGAGGCGGGGGAGGGCTACACCTTC.

The rearrangement links TRBV28 to TRBJ2-2, with a tentative D call TRBD1 (5 bases). The CDR3 is 14 amino acids. Germline V CDR1 and CDR2: MDHEN, SYDVKM. V was pared by 6 bases and J by 4 bases, with 12 bases between. CDR3 protein: CASSPDSLTGELFF. In DNA, the CDR3 is TGTGCCAGCAGCCCAGACAGTCTCACCGGGGAGCTGTTTTTT.

This chain links TRBV5-6 with TRBJ2-3, with D unclear. The CDR3 runs to 16 residues. Germline CDR1 reads SGHDT; CDR2 reads YYEEEE. V was trimmed by 0 bases and J by 4 bases, leaving 15 bases between them. Written as DNA, the CDR3 is TGTGCCAGCAGCTTGGTGGGCCAAGTAGTCCCAGATACGCAGTATTTT. Protein: CASSLVGQVVPDTQYF.

This clonotype was seen more than once but under ten times. The chain recombines TRBV5-5 with TRBJ2-7; 7 positions match TRBD2. The length of the CDR3 is 15 residues. V shed 2 bases, J shed 6 bases, and the junction held 11 bases outside the gene matches. In germline, CDR1 is SGHKS, CDR2 YYEKEE (reference sequence). The CDR3 DNA is TGTGCCAGCAGCTTCCGAGCGGGACTCCCTCTCGAGCAGTACTTC. It codes for CASSFRAGLPLEQYF.

This clonotype was seen at least ten times. V and J are TRBV20-1 and TRBJ2-7; 7 bases are shared with TRBD1. Germline V gives CDR1 DFQATT, CDR2 SNEGSKA (reference sequence). V was pared by 6 bases and J by 5 bases, with 10 bases of the junction left unmatched. This CDR3 is 13 amino acids long. The CDR3 DNA sequence: TGCAGTGCACTGAACAGGGGCGAAAACGAGCAGTACTTC. As protein: CSALNRGENEQYF.

This clonotype was observed many times. The J gene is TRBJ2-3, the V gene TRBV10-2; 8 bases match TRBD2. The V segment lost 7 bases and the J segment 3 bases; nucleotides outside the gene matches: 3. The germline gives CDR1 WSHSY, CDR2 SAAADI. The CDR3 length is 13 residues. CDR3 sequence reads: CASKPGGTDTQYF. CDR3 DNA: TGCGCCAGCAAGCCGGGGGGGACAGATACGCAGTATTTT.

This clonotype was picked up many times. The chain couples TRBV7-2 to TRBJ1-1, with a tentative D call TRBD1 (5 bases). CDR1 is SGHTA, CDR2 FQGNSA, per germline. The ends were cut back, 5 bases at V and 0 bases at J, with 19 bases in the middle. The length of the CDR3 is 17 residues. The CDR3 region is CASSPRGTRLLNTEAFF. The CDR3 nucleotides are TGTGCCAGCAGCCCCCGGGGCACTCGATTACTGAACACTGAAGCTTTCTTT.

This clonotype turned up a few times. The chain carries TRBV4-1 and TRBJ2-7; D is undetermined. CDR1 is MGHRA, CDR2 YSYEKL, per germline. Trimming took off 2 bases at V and 3 bases at J, with 11 bases between the two ends. This CDR3 has 14 residues. CDR3 loop: CASSQQPGYYEQYF. CDR3 DNA sequence: TGCGCCAGCAGCCAACAACCCGGGTACTACGAGCAGTACTTC.

This clonotype occurred a few times. The chain has TRBV20-1 and TRBJ1-3; no reliable D call. CDR1 DFQATT and CDR2 SNEGSKA come from the germline V gene (reference sequence). With 2 bases removed from V and 0 bases from J, the gap between germline ends came to 5 bases. The CDR3 spans 13 residues. CDR3 DNA: TGCAGTGCTAGACAGTCCTCTGGAAACACCATATATTTT. This encodes CSARQSSGNTIYF.

J is TRBJ2-5 and V is TRBV20-1; 7 positions agree with TRBD1. The V segment lost 4 bases and the J segment 2 bases; nucleotides outside the gene matches: 4. CDR3 size: 13 residues. Germline CDR1 and CDR2: DFQATT and SNEGSKA (reference sequence). The CDR3 DNA reads TGCAGTGCTACCCGGGACAGACAAGAGACCCAGTACTTC. This translates into CSATRDRQETQYF.